What follows are 30 T cell receptor beta chains derived from one specimen sequenced in a study of blood T cells in healthy people across ages (dated by TCRdb to between 2014 and 2017). Library construction relied on 5' RACE. The sequencer was an Illumina HiSeq 2500. A second PCR of about 7 to 12 cycles was performed with a sample-barcoded 5' primer and a J-beta primer mix. TCRdb applied fastp at Q25 and MiXCR to the public reads, then kept only in-frame beta chains. Records with the same CDR3 protein are collapsed into one entry carrying the most frequent genes and DNA. The sample profile shows about 1,400,000 distinct CDR3 sequences; approximately 59% of them were found once. The ten biggest clones cover 5.5% to 8% of the sample. Sequenced input: blood. These receptors all stem from a man younger than 30 in good health.

The chain combines TRBV6-6 with TRBJ1-5, with D tentatively TRBD1 (5 bases). Trimming removed 7 bases at V and 2 bases at J, with 9 bases between. Germline V lookup: CDR1 MNHNY, CDR2 SVGAGI (reference sequence). The CDR3 extends over 13 amino acids. CDR3 sequence: CASIQGGNQPQHF. The CDR3 DNA reads as TGTGCCAGCATCCAGGGTGGCAATCAGCCCCAGCATTTT.

The gene calls are TRBV3-1 and TRBJ2-1; 10 positions match TRBD1. With the DNA end fitting TRBJ2-7 better, the J assignment may be wrong. This CDR3 is 16 amino acids long. Germline CDR1 is LGHDT and CDR2 is YNNKEL (reference sequence). CDR3 residues: CASSKVDRGPYNEQYF. For the CDR3, the DNA is TGTGCCAGCAGCAAAGTTGACAGGGGGCCCTACAATGAGCAGTACTTC.

The V and J genes are TRBV9 and TRBJ1-4; D is unclear. Trimming took off 0 bases at V and 8 bases at J, with 11 bases between the two ends. The CDR3 extends over 14 amino acids. From germline, CDR1 is SGDLS and CDR2 YYNGEE. The CDR3 nucleotides read TGTGCCAGCAGCGTAGGCCCGGAAGGGGAAAAACTGTTTTTT. Its translation: CASSVGPEGEKLFF.

V and J are TRBV12-3 or TRBV12-4 and TRBJ2-3; D uncertain. The CDR3 spans 16 residues. The V and J ends lost 4 bases and 4 bases respectively, with 18 bases between them. The CDR3 is CASSSHPGPSADTQYF. CDR3 coding DNA: TGTGCCAGCAGTTCACATCCCGGACCTTCCGCAGATACGCAGTATTTT.

This rearrangement joins TRBV20-1 to TRBJ2-3; tentative D call: TRBD2 (6 bases). The V and J ends lost 6 bases and 6 bases respectively, with 28 bases between them. This CDR3 has 17 amino acids. Germline CDR1 and CDR2: DFQATT and SNEGSKA (reference sequence). Here the CDR3 reads CSAWGRFGLARRDTQYF. The DNA for the CDR3 is TGCAGTGCATGGGGTAGATTCGGGCTAGCGCGACGGGATACGCAGTATTTT.

V usage is TRBV27 and J usage is TRBJ2-1, with D perhaps TRBD2 (6 bases). This CDR3 region has 13 residues. Germline loops: CDR1 MNHEY, CDR2 SMNVEV (reference sequence). Trimming removed 5 bases at V and 13 bases at J, with 18 bases between. The CDR3 here is CASSITSLPHQFF. The CDR3 bases are TGTGCCAGCAGTATAACTAGCCTCCCCCATCAGTTCTTC.

The J gene is TRBJ1-2, the V gene TRBV15, with a weak D call TRBD1 (6 bases). Germline V gives CDR1 LNHNV, CDR2 YYDKDF (reference sequence). V was pared by 2 bases and J by 2 bases, with 15 bases between. The CDR3 runs 16 residues. The CDR3 region is CATSRSLQGLNYGYTF. The DNA for the CDR3 is TGTGCCACCAGCAGATCCTTACAGGGCCTCAACTATGGCTACACCTTC.

This chain joins TRBV14 and TRBJ2-1; D gene unclear. CDR1 and CDR2 (germline): SGHDN, FVKESK. V was pared by 1 base and J by 6 bases, with 7 bases between. The CDR3 sequence is 13 residues long. CDR3 protein: CASSQGPSNEQFF. The CDR3 DNA is TGTGCCAGCAGCCAAGGGCCGAGCAATGAGCAGTTCTTC.

The chain employs TRBV29-1 and TRBJ2-1; a possible D gene is TRBD2 (6 bases). The V and J ends lost 4 bases and 10 bases respectively, with 17 bases between them. The CDR3 is 13 amino acids. Germline lookup yields CDR1 SQVTM and CDR2 ANQGSEA. CDR3: CSVVTSPTSEQFF. The CDR3 coding sequence is TGCAGCGTTGTAACTAGCCCAACCTCGGAGCAGTTCTTC.

The chain couples TRBV27 to TRBJ2-3, with TRBD1 matching over 8 bases. This CDR3 has 16 residues. Trimming took 5 bases from V and 2 from J; bases not matched to a gene: 9. Germline V gives CDR1 MNHEY, CDR2 SMNVEV (reference sequence). As DNA, the CDR3 is TGTGCCAGCAGTCTGCTCGCGGACAGGGTCACAGATACGCAGTATTTT. It encodes CASSLLADRVTDTQYF.

The genes are TRBV5-1 and TRBJ1-2; 8 bases map to TRBD1. V was clipped by 2 bases and J by 2 bases; unmatched bases: 5. Germline values: CDR1 SGHRS, CDR2 YFSETQ. The CDR3 is 15 residues long. The CDR3 region is CASSFETGVNYGYTF. CDR3 bases: TGCGCCAGCAGCTTCGAGACAGGGGTAAACTATGGCTACACCTTC.

CDR3 bases: TGTGCCATCAGTGAGCGGGATTCGCGGGAAAAACTGTTTTTT. It is translated as CAISERDSREKLFF. The chain employs TRBV10-3 and TRBJ1-4, with no clear D. The CDR3 covers 14 residues. In germline, CDR1 is ENHRY, CDR2 SYGVKD. Trimming removed 2 bases at V and 8 bases at J, with 12 bases between.

V and J are TRBV3-1 and TRBJ2-1, with D perhaps TRBD2 (6 bases). Germline CDR1 LGHDT, CDR2 YNNKEL (reference sequence). V lost 8 bases and J lost 10, with 21 bases in between. This CDR3 has 14 amino acids. The CDR3 DNA follows: TGTGCCAGCTCCGAGGCGGGAACCTCCTACGAGCAGTTCTTC. Translating gives CASSEAGTSYEQFF.

The rearrangement links TRBV5-1 to TRBJ2-3, with 11 bases identical to TRBD1. CDR1 and CDR2 (germline): SGHRS, YFSETQ. CDR3 length: 16 amino acids. V shed 4 bases and J 4 bases; nucleotides not matched to a gene: 8. DNA for the CDR3: TGCGCCAGCAGCCCCCATCTGGGACAGGGGGCAGATACGCAGTATTTT. This gives the protein CASSPHLGQGADTQYF. Using reference TRBV5-1 and TRBJ2-3 for the parts outside the CDR3, the full variable domain is KAGVTQTPRYLIKTRGQQVTLSCSPISGHRSVSWYQQTPGQGLQFLFEYFSETQRNKGNFPGRFSGRQFSNSRSEMNVSTLELGDSALYLCASSPHLGQGADTQYFGPGTRLTVL.

The chain carries TRBV20-1 and TRBJ1-2, with a possible D match to TRBD1 (5 bases). The CDR3 is 14 amino acids. The germline gives CDR1 DFQATT, CDR2 SNEGSKA (reference sequence). V was clipped by 0 bases and J by 8 bases, with 16 bases between them. Written as DNA, the CDR3 is TGCAGTGCTAGAGATGACGCAGAGGGGAAGGGCTACACCTTC. The encoded protein is CSARDDAEGKGYTF.

The chain joins TRBV27 to TRBJ1-2; D unresolved. CDR1 MNHEY and CDR2 SMNVEV come from the germline V gene (reference sequence). V was shortened by 6 bases and J by 0 bases, with 14 bases between the two germline ends. The CDR3 runs to 15 residues. CDR3 residues: CASSFWGGSNYGYTF. The CDR3, as DNA: TGTGCCAGCAGCTTCTGGGGAGGGTCTAACTATGGCTACACCTTC.

The chain couples TRBV18 to TRBJ2-3, with 10 bases that match TRBD1. The germline gives CDR1 KGHSH, CDR2 LQKENI. The CDR3 is 16 amino acids. Trimming cost V 3 bases and J 3 bases; bases outside gene matches: 6. The CDR3: CASSPWTGGDTDTQYF. As DNA, the CDR3 is TGTGCCAGCTCACCTTGGACAGGGGGAGATACAGATACGCAGTATTTT.

The V call is TRBV7-9, the J call TRBJ2-5; D might be TRBD1 or TRBD2, each matching 5 bases. The J call may be wrong; the DNA end is better matched by TRBJ2-7. Germline CDR1 and CDR2: SEHNR and FQNEAQ (reference sequence). The CDR3 runs to 13 residues. The DNA of the CDR3 is TGTGCCAGCAGCGGGGACGGCTTCTACGAGCAGTACTTC. Translation gives CASSGDGFYEQYF.

J is TRBJ1-4 and V is TRBV15; D call uncertain. Germline lookup yields CDR1 LNHNV and CDR2 YYDKDF (reference sequence). The V and J ends lost 3 bases and 0 bases respectively, with 5 bases between them. The CDR3 extends over 14 amino acids. As DNA, the CDR3 is TGTGCCACCAGCAGGGTCGCAACTAATGAAAAACTGTTTTTT. Its translation is CATSRVATNEKLFF.

This clonotype has a handful of counts. This chain joins TRBV12-5 and TRBJ2-7; TRBD1 matches at 11 bases. The length of the CDR3 is 18 residues. CDR1 and CDR2 (germline): LGHNT, FRNRAP. V shed 7 bases, J shed 0 bases, and the junction held 14 bases outside the gene matches. The CDR3 reads CASASWGQGVPSSYEQYF. The CDR3 region has the DNA TGTGCTAGTGCCTCATGGGGACAGGGGGTACCCAGCTCCTACGAGCAGTACTTC.

This clonotype was recorded a few times. This sequence joins TRBV12-3 or TRBV12-4 and TRBJ1-1, with D unclear. This CDR3 is built from 14 residues. V lost 7 bases to trimming and J lost 0 bases, with 12 bases between them. The CDR3 sequence: CASTPGPMNTEAFF. CDR3 nucleotides: TGTGCCAGCACTCCCGGCCCCATGAACACTGAAGCTTTCTTT.

This clonotype occurred once. The chain carries TRBV29-1 and TRBJ1-6; the match to TRBD1 covers 7 bases. CDR1 is SQVTM and CDR2 is ANQGSEA in the germline V gene. The CDR3 consists of 14 residues. The V segment lost 7 bases and the J segment 7 bases; nucleotides outside the gene matches: 10. The CDR3 loop reads CSARFGTANSPLHF. For the CDR3, the DNA is TGCAGCGCCCGTTTTGGGACAGCCAATTCACCCCTCCACTTT.

The CDR3 protein is CAPPKQYF. CDR3 in DNA: TGTGCCCCTCCGAAGCAGTACTTC. This chain uses TRBV6-1 with TRBJ2-7; D gene unclear. V lost 11 bases, J lost 8 bases, and 7 bases lay in between. The length of the CDR3 is 8 residues. Germline lookup yields CDR1 MNHNS and CDR2 SASEGT.

The chain employs TRBV4-1 and TRBJ2-5; 8 nucleotides match TRBD2. The V gene's germline CDR1 is MGHRA and CDR2 YSYEKL. V dropped 4 bases and J dropped 11; count of bases not matched to a gene: 15. This CDR3 contains 15 residues. CDR3 in amino acids: CASSLGQREHNEQYF. The CDR3 bases are TGCGCCAGCAGCCTGGGCCAGCGGGAGCATAATGAGCAGTACTTC.

The V call is TRBV28, the J call TRBJ2-3; D is ambiguous. Germline values: CDR1 MDHEN, CDR2 SYDVKM. CDR3 length equals 13 residues. V lost 0 bases and J lost 5, with 6 bases in between. The CDR3 loop reads CASSLWSVDTQYF. Written as DNA, the CDR3 is TGTGCCAGCAGTTTATGGTCGGTAGATACGCAGTATTTT.

This chain connects TRBV5-4 to TRBJ2-2; 11 bases align to TRBD2. V was pared by 0 bases and J by 6 bases, with 10 bases of the junction left unmatched. The V gene's germline CDR1 is SGHNT and CDR2 YYREEE (reference sequence). The CDR3 sequence is 18 residues long. DNA for the CDR3: TGTGCCAGCAGCTTGGGGCCTAGCGGGAGGCCACTCGCCGGGGAGCTGTTTTTT. This codes for CASSLGPSGRPLAGELFF.

In its sample, this clonotype was seen a few times. The V gene is TRBV6-5, the J gene TRBJ2-7; TRBD2 matches 11 bases. V was clipped by 2 bases and J by 5 bases; unmatched bases: 8. Looked up from germline, CDR1 is MNHEY and CDR2 is SVGAGI. The CDR3 sequence is 16 residues long. CDR3 sequence reads: CASSYAVAGGPHEQYF. Here the CDR3 DNA reads TGTGCCAGCAGTTACGCCGTAGCGGGAGGGCCCCACGAGCAGTACTTC.

This clonotype was counted once. Germline is not matched at one junction end, which may reflect a read error. The chain couples TRBV5-4 to TRBJ2-5; perhaps D is TRBD1 or TRBD2 (6 bases each). The CDR3 is 14 residues long. CDR1 and CDR2 (germline): SGHNT, YYREEE (reference sequence). The CDR3 nucleotides are TGTGCCGGCAGCTCCACGGGGGCCCAAGAGACCCAGTACTTC. Its protein product is CAGSSTGAQETQYF.

This sequence joins TRBV27 and TRBJ2-1; D gene uncertain. Germline assignment: CDR1 MNHEY and CDR2 SMNVEV (reference sequence). V dropped 4 bases and J dropped 0 bases, with 13 bases sitting between them. The CDR3 length is 16 residues. The CDR3 is CASSSPGLSSYNEQFF. CDR3 DNA: TGTGCCAGCAGTTCCCCGGGTCTCAGCTCCTACAATGAGCAGTTCTTC.

This clonotype has only one observation. V and J are TRBV10-3 and TRBJ1-4, with unresolved D. The CDR3 has 13 amino acids. Germline V lookup: CDR1 ENHRY, CDR2 SYGVKD. Trimming removed 5 bases from V and 0 bases from J, with 4 bases in between. CDR3 nucleotides: TGTGCCATCAGTAACGCAACTAATGAAAAACTGTTTTTT. It is translated as CAISNATNEKLFF.